The sequence of this T cell receptor beta chain was determined in a study of T cell responses to AZD1222 COVID-19 vaccine. Study-level findings and limits: Only after the peak T cell response were repertoires sampled.

Comment on this clone: Its antigen is not identified.

CDR3 size: 16 residues. The V end was cut by 4 bases, the J end by 6 bases, with 23 bases between. From germline, CDR1 is SGHRS and CDR2 YFSETQ. TCRdb's copy holds only in-frame clones and misses some; the assay was immunoSEQ multiplex PCR. The sample carries approximately 89,000 clones, around nine tenths recorded once. This material consisted of peripheral blood, taken on day 0 of AZD1222 vaccination. V gene TRBV5-1 combines with J gene TRBJ2-7; D is unresolved. The origin of this receptor is an adult in good health. The CDR3: CASSPTSATRAFEQYF. CDR3 in DNA: TGCGCCAGCAGCCCCACGTCGGCCACAAGGGCCTTCGAGCAGTACTTC.